The source of this T cell receptor (beta chain) is a study of T cell responses to AZD1222 COVID-19 vaccine (dated by TCRdb to the early 2020s). In terms of the full investigation: A total of 233 trial participants underwent TCR sequencing, of whom 200 to 220 had received two doses of AZD1222 and some 25 had received two doses of the MenACWY control vaccine. Trial participants were enrolled by age into 18-55, 56-69 and 70-plus year subgroups, with roughly 160, 29 and 62 TCR-sequenced participants respectively.

The CDR3 regions of human TCRbeta chains were analyzed by immunosequencing. The original pipeline was this. Repertoire TCRs were checked for matches against a reference library of SARS-CoV-2-specific TCRs that had been generated using the MIRA antigen-specificity platform. Breadth meant the fraction of unique TCRs that were SARS-CoV-2-associated, whereas depth meant the fraction of total T cells that were SARS-CoV-2-associated. Using the MIRA data, each spike-specific TCR was assigned both to the spike region to which the TCR was reactive and to a CD4 or CD8 class. Log10-transformed breadth and depth values were compared by one-way ANOVA with Sidak's multiple comparisons tests. TCRdb carries this immuneACCESS record with in-frame sequences only. Its versions omit some clonotypes, under half of them owing to an unresolved V gene in the studies checked, with the rest unexplained. V and J calls and clone size are those listed in that table; D and trimming were worked out from the DNA. The sample table shows around 130,000 clones, and approximately 86% are seen once. In total, the top ten clones hold approximately 2.9% of the sample.

Sample time point, as interpreted from the label and publication: about 28 days (+/-7) after the second vaccine dose. AZD1222 recipients given second doses at about 4 weeks or at about 12 weeks were pooled, since spike-specific TCR depth and breadth were not found to differ between the two schedules. The vaccinee samples were drawn from two UK trials, COV001 and COV002, one of which was a single-blind randomized controlled phase 2/3 trial testing AZD1222 (ChAdOx1 nCoV-19) in healthy adults. For TCRbeta chain sequencing, PBMC samples from trial participants were taken at day 0 and at day 28 after the second dose. The germline V gene encodes CDR1 ENHRY and CDR2 SYGVKD. V lost 6 bases and J lost 10 bases, and the count of bases not matched to a germline gene is 13. Taken from cysteine to phenylalanine, the CDR3 has 15 residues. The read is trimmed to its CDR3 DNA, 45 bases read in frame from base 1.

As for this clone: Its antigen target is currently unknown. No base quality values were provided; no much bigger clone lies one nucleotide off.

Study-wide findings and limitations: The 56-69-year group was small, and its depth increase did not reach significance, likely because of low power. Participants were mostly white British, with more females than males. The authors suggested clonal diversity may have been underestimated. Spike-specific TCR breadth and depth rose significantly after two AZD1222 doses compared with day 0 and with MenACWY recipients. No day 14 peak-response samples were available, so repertoires were characterized only after the peak T cell response. Conclusions about previously exposed vaccinees are limited because only 5 or 6 AZD1222 recipients were SARS-CoV-2 seropositive at baseline. The vaccine-associated CD4 TCRs covered the entire spike protein, and the dominant responses fell in regions 160-218 and 743-854. Reportedly, close to half of the unique spike-specific TCRs recognized epitopes lying outside the regions that are mutated in the B.1.351 and B.1.1.7 variants.

This sample comprised peripheral blood, obtained 28 days after the second AZD1222 dose. The sequence is built from TRBV10-3 and TRBJ2-1; 9 central bases correspond to TRBD2. The receptor was derived from an adult who received the AZD1222 COVID-19 vaccine. The CDR3 region: CAIRSGAGGIGEQFF. The DNA reads TGTGCCATCAGGTCGGGAGCGGGGGGAATAGGAGAGCAGTTCTTC.